The text below deals with one T cell receptor beta chain. This sample was included in a study of cytomegalovirus exposure and HLA in healthy donors. V shed 6 bases and J shed 7 bases, with 14 bases lying between them. The germline V gene encodes CDR1 SGHRS and CDR2 YFSETQ. The CDR3 is 14 amino acids. The PCR used 60 Vbeta and 13 Jbeta primers. Only in-frame clones appear in the TCRdb table, and some are missing; sequencing was by immunoSEQ multiplex PCR. The sample's table shows some 140,000 clones. The chain links TRBV5-1 to TRBJ1-6; D may be TRBD1 (5 bases). The TCR comes from a woman aged 60-70 years in good health and CMV-seronegative. Sequenced material: PBMCs. The CDR3 reads CASTSDSSNSPLHF. For the CDR3, the DNA is TGCGCCAGCACCTCAGACAGCTCCAATTCACCCCTCCACTTT.